Below are 19 T cell receptor beta chains sequenced from a single sample in a study of post-analysis software for immune sequencing data. Whole-study findings and limits: Four to six TRBV segments (TRBV5-6, TRBV5-1 and TRBV20-1 among them) occurred more frequently in patients than in controls.

Unique molecular identifiers tagged the TCR beta cDNA libraries. TCRdb recomputed calls from the PCR reads with MiXCR, one row per CDR3 protein. Of about 210,000 distinct CDR3 sequences in the sample, 29% were seen once. Their target antigens are unknown. Sequences were obtained from blood. The receptor source for this set is a girl aged 2-17 years with multiple sclerosis.

The J gene is TRBJ1-2, the V gene TRBV3-1, with D possibly being TRBD1 (6 bases). This CDR3 region has 17 residues. Trimming removed 3 bases from V and 3 bases from J, with 20 bases in between. CDR1 and CDR2 from the germline V gene are LGHDT and YNNKEL (reference sequence). Here the CDR3 reads CASSHQAVGAGDYGYTF. The CDR3 coding sequence is TGTGCCAGCAGCCACCAAGCCGTTGGGGCAGGGGACTATGGCTACACCTTC. Based on the CDR3 plus reference TRBV3-1 and TRBJ1-2, the full variable domain is DTAVSQTPKYLVTQMGNDKSIKCEQNLGHDTMYWYKQDSKKFLKIMFSYNNKELIINETVPNRFSPKSPDKAHLNLHINSLELGDSAVYFCASSHQAVGAGDYGYTFGSGTRLTVV.

This clonotype was recorded many times. The J gene is TRBJ2-7, the V gene TRBV11-2, with 7 bases identical to TRBD2. With V trimmed by 5 bases and J by 7 bases, 14 bases remained unmatched. The CDR3 is made up of 15 amino acids. Looked up from germline, CDR1 is SGHAT and CDR2 is FQNNGV. The CDR3 spells CASSPLAGGEEEQYF. CDR3 sequence (DNA): TGTGCCAGCAGCCCCCTGGCTGGGGGGGAGGAGGAGCAGTACTTC.

This chain joins TRBV10-3 and TRBJ2-7, with D tentatively TRBD2 (5 bases). The CDR3 totals 14 residues. The germline V gene has CDR1 ENHRY and CDR2 SYGVKD. V was trimmed by 6 bases and J by 0 bases, leaving 12 bases between them. The CDR3, as DNA: TGTGCCATCAGGGACTCTTTCAGCTCCTACGAGCAGTACTTC. It codes for CAIRDSFSSYEQYF.

The V and J genes are TRBV5-1 and TRBJ2-2; 8 nucleotides agree with TRBD1. CDR3 length: 18 residues. Germline V gene sequence: CDR1 SGHRS, CDR2 YFSETQ. Unmatched junction bases numbered 15, after V lost 4 bases and J lost 4 bases. The CDR3 sequence: CASSTTGDDGESTGELFF. CDR3 coding DNA: TGCGCCAGCAGCACGACAGGGGATGACGGTGAAAGCACCGGGGAGCTGTTTTTT.

This clonotype has at least ten counts. The J gene is TRBJ1-6, the V gene TRBV10-3; D is ambiguous. The germline gives CDR1 ENHRY, CDR2 SYGVKD. V shed 0 bases and J shed 8 bases, with 8 bases lying between them. CDR3 length: 14 amino acids. In nucleotides, the CDR3 is TGTGCCATCAGTGAGTCGATCCGGGATTCACCCCTCCACTTT. Translation: CAISESIRDSPLHF.

The chain employs TRBV7-6 and TRBJ2-5, with D perhaps assigned TRBD1 or TRBD2 (7 bases each). The CDR3 extends over 14 amino acids. V was shortened by 5 bases and J by 5 bases, with 15 bases between the two germline ends. CDR1 and CDR2 from the germline V gene are SGHVS and FNYEAQ. DNA for the CDR3: TGTGCCAGCAGCCAGGGGGGGCCTAAGGAGACCCAGTACTTC. Protein: CASSQGGPKETQYF.

This chain's CDR3 is CASSSMDRGLFF. CDR3 sequence (DNA): TGTGCCAGCAGCTCCATGGACAGGGGACTGTTCTTC. The V gene is TRBV7-2, the J gene TRBJ2-1; 9 bases line up with TRBD1. In germline, CDR1 is SGHTA, CDR2 FQGNSA. The CDR3 has 12 residues. Trimming cost V 4 bases and J 15 bases; bases outside gene matches: 7.

This clonotype appeared many times. V usage is TRBV12-3 or TRBV12-4 and J usage is TRBJ1-5; possibly TRBD1 for D (5 bases). CDR3 length: 15 amino acids. V lost 6 bases to trimming and J lost 0 bases, with 12 bases between them. The CDR3 region is CASSGRGNSNQPQHF. CDR3 nucleotide sequence: TGTGCCAGCAGCGGACGGGGGAATAGCAATCAGCCCCAGCATTTT.

The chain is built from TRBV12-3 or TRBV12-4 and TRBJ1-1; TRBD1 matches at 8 bases. V lost 5 bases, J lost 5 bases, and 10 bases stayed unmatched. This CDR3 is 15 amino acids long. Written as DNA, the CDR3 is TGTGCCAGCAGTCCCCGGACAGGGCGGGTAACTGAAGCTTTCTTT. Encoded protein: CASSPRTGRVTEAFF.

In the case of this clonotype: Given a much more abundant clone one base away, this may be a read error. The chain uses TRBV7-9 and TRBJ2-1; D call uncertain. Germline CDR1 is SEHNR and CDR2 is FQNEAQ (reference sequence). The CDR3 sequence is 12 residues long. CDR3 bases: TGTGCCGGCAGCTTAGCCGGCCATGAGCAGTTCTTC. Its protein product is CAGSLAGHEQFF.

The CDR3 region is CASSPAGTEAGELFF. The CDR3 nucleotides read TGTGCCAGCAGCCCGGCGGGAACAGAGGCCGGGGAGCTGTTTTTT. The rearrangement links TRBV7-3 to TRBJ2-2; D may be TRBD2 (6 bases). CDR1 is SGHTA, CDR2 FQGTGA, per germline. This CDR3 spans 15 amino acids. Trimming left V 5 bases short and J 6 bases short, with 16 bases between.

The sample holds many counts of this clonotype. The genes are TRBV5-1 and TRBJ2-7, with 9 nucleotides matching TRBD1. The CDR3 consists of 15 residues. Trimming cost V 0 bases and J 5 bases; bases outside gene matches: 6. CDR1 and CDR2 (germline): SGHRS, YFSETQ. The CDR3 protein is CASSLVGTGSDEQYF. The CDR3 DNA is TGCGCCAGCAGCTTGGTAGGGACAGGGAGCGACGAGCAGTACTTC.

In the case of this clonotype: Just one base apart from a much larger clone, this may be a read error. J is TRBJ2-3 and V is TRBV7-9; TRBD1 might be the D (5 bases). Germline assignment: CDR1 SEHNR and CDR2 FQNEAQ (reference sequence). This CDR3 has 12 amino acids. CDR3 coding DNA: TGTGTCAGCAGCTTGGACAAAGAGACGCAGTATTTT. Its translation: CVSSLDKETQYF.

There are many counts of this clonotype. The V gene is TRBV6-2 or TRBV6-3, the J gene TRBJ2-5; 7 bases match TRBD1. CDR1 MNHEY and CDR2 SVGEGT come from the germline V gene. CDR3 length equals 14 residues. The J segment lost 4 bases and the V segment lost 5 bases, leaving 7 bases of the junction unmatched. The CDR3 region is CASSKTGSRETQYF. The CDR3 DNA reads as TGTGCCAGCAGTAAGACAGGGAGCCGAGAGACCCAGTACTTC.

The V and J genes are TRBV5-6 and TRBJ2-3; no reliable D call. The ends were cut back, 4 bases at V and 8 bases at J, with 14 bases in the middle. Germline V lookup: CDR1 SGHDT, CDR2 YYEEEE. The CDR3 is 13 residues long. The CDR3 spells CASSGWAAGTQYF. The CDR3 DNA reads TGTGCCAGCAGCGGGTGGGCAGCAGGTACGCAGTATTTT.

This clonotype was recorded many times. The chain links TRBV7-2 to TRBJ2-3; D not resolved. Deletions cut 1 base from V and 9 bases from J, with 8 bases between. This CDR3 is 12 amino acids long. CDR1 is SGHTA, CDR2 FQGNSA, per germline. The CDR3 protein is CASSLVSLTQYF. The CDR3 coding sequence is TGTGCCAGCAGCTTAGTGTCATTAACGCAGTATTTT.

As for this clonotype: This may stem from a read error, because a much larger clone lies one nucleotide away. This chain connects TRBV29-1 to TRBJ2-5; D is unresolved. The closer fit of TRBJ2-7 to the DNA end suggests the J call may be wrong. This CDR3 contains 9 residues. Per germline, CDR1 SQVTM and CDR2 ANQGSEA. The CDR3 nucleotides are TGCAGCACAGCACACGAGCAGTACTTC. This encodes CSTAHEQYF.

The V and J genes are TRBV9 and TRBJ1-2; 8 positions agree with TRBD1. Germline CDR1 SGDLS, CDR2 YYNGEE. This CDR3 is built from 15 residues. V trimming: 0 bases; J trimming: 2 bases; junction bases outside the gene matches: 3. The CDR3 is CASSVGTGRNYGYTF. In DNA, the CDR3 is TGTGCCAGCAGCGTAGGGACAGGGCGGAACTATGGCTACACCTTC.

This clonotype has a count of ten or more. One base away lies a much larger clone, so this may be a sequencing read error. The chain joins TRBV29-1 to TRBJ1-2, with 10 positions matching TRBD1. Per the germline V gene, CDR1 is SQVTM and CDR2 is ANQGSEA. V lost 5 bases to trimming and J lost 7 bases; unmatched junction nucleotides: 10. The CDR3 totals 14 residues. CDR3 sequence: CSVWWETGGRGYTF. In DNA form, the CDR3 reads TGCAGCGTTTGGTGGGAGACAGGGGGCCGTGGCTACACCTTC.